This T cell receptor beta chain came from a study of CD8 T cells in Susac syndrome. Sequencing of TCR beta was carried out in blood CD8+ and CD4+ T cells. Per the germline V gene, CDR1 is SQVTM and CDR2 is ANQGSEA. The CDR3 runs to 15 residues. V was pared by 6 bases and J by 0 bases, with 5 bases of the junction left unmatched. Reverse transcription of about 0.45 to 1 ug RNA was performed with random hexamers. The immunoSEQ assay covered 54 Vbeta and 13 Jbeta segments for CDR3. TCRdb processed the immunoSEQ multiplex PCR reads anew with MiXCR; each CDR3 protein has one entry. Of about 150,000 distinct CDR3 sequences in the sample, over 95% were seen once.

The clonotype comes from a human donor with multiple sclerosis. The sequencing sample was made of CD8+ T cells from PBMCs. This rearrangement joins TRBV29-1 to TRBJ2-4; 10 nucleotides agree with TRBD1. The CDR3, as DNA: TGCAGCGTGGGTGGACAGGGGGGAGCCAAAAACATTCAGTACTTC. Amino acids: CSVGGQGGAKNIQYF. Full variable domain (missing parts from reference TRBV29-1 and TRBJ2-4): SAVISQKPSRDICQRGTSLTIQCQVDSQVTMMFWYRQQPGQSLTLIATANQGSEATYESGFVIDKFPISRPNLTFSTLTVSNMSPEDSSIYLCSVGGQGGAKNIQYFGAGTRLSVL.